Listed below are T cell receptor beta chains from one sample, sequenced in a study of shared clonotypes between healthy human individuals. Using immunoSEQ multiplex PCR, the repertoire was profiled, and TCRdb retains in-frame clones only, with some absent. The table includes 170,000 or so clones, about 66% detected once. Material for sequencing was memory CD4+ T cells sorted from blood. All receptors derive from a man younger than 40 in good health. Each CDR3 is given with its conserved first and last residue. A D gene is named only where the DNA matches it firmly. Some rows mark clone size as missing; the rest say once, few, many or name a class of expanded clone.

CASSLASSYNEQFF | TGTGCCAGCAGCTTAGCGAGCTCCTACAATGAGCAGTTCTTC | TRBV13 | 14 | . | TRBJ2-1 | .
CASGDRAYTDTQYF | TGTGCCAGCGGAGACCGGGCCTACACAGATACGCAGTATTTT | TRBV27 | 14 | . | TRBJ2-3 | many
CASSELPGTEAFYGYTF | TGTGCCAGCAGTGAGTTGCCGGGAACAGAGGCCTTCTATGGCTACACCTTC | TRBV6-1 | 17 | . | TRBJ1-2 | .
CASSVTIGGEAFF | TGTGCCAGCAGCGTTACGATTGGGGGTGAAGCTTTCTTT | TRBV9 | 13 | . | TRBJ1-1 | .
CASSPRDSSGRAGRNEQYF | TGTGCCAGCTCACCACGTGATTCTAGCGGGAGGGCCGGTAGGAACGAGCAGTACTTC | TRBV18 | 19 | TRBD2 | TRBJ2-7 | .
CASSPPLQGALPEQYF | TGTGCCAGCTCACCACCGTTACAGGGGGCGCTTCCCGAGCAGTACTTC | TRBV18 | 16 | TRBD1 | TRBJ2-7 | .
CASSPPRSLYQETQYF | TGTGCCAGCTCACCACCGAGGTCGCTGTACCAAGAGACCCAGTACTTC | TRBV18 | 16 | . | TRBJ2-5 | .
CASSSGNREETQYF | TGTGCCAGCAGTTCCGGGAACAGGGAAGAGACCCAGTACTTC | TRBV6-5 | 14 | . | TRBJ2-5 | .
CASSYQISSYEQYF | TGTGCCAGCAGCTACCAGATTAGCTCCTACGAGCAGTACTTC | TRBV11-2 | 14 | . | TRBJ2-7 | .
CASSETLAGGTDTQYF | TGTGCCAGCAGCGAAACACTAGCGGGAGGCACAGATACGCAGTATTTT | TRBV9 | 16 | TRBD2 | TRBJ2-3 | .
CASSVGLPGSSGNTIYF | TGTGCCAGCAGCGTAGGTTTACCAGGGTCCTCTGGAAACACCATATATTTT | TRBV9 | 17 | . | TRBJ1-3 | .
CAWRQETGTEEKLFF | TGTGCCTGGAGACAAGAGACAGGGACGGAAGAAAAACTGTTTTTT | TRBV30 | 15 | TRBD1 | TRBJ1-4 | .
CASRPGGTGNYGYTF | TGTGCCAGCAGACCGGGGGGAACAGGGAACTATGGCTACACCTTC | TRBV6-1 | 15 | . | TRBJ1-2 | .
CASNLRTGESRNEQFF | TGTGCCAGCAACCTAAGGACAGGGGAATCACGGAATGAGCAGTTCTTC | TRBV2 | 16 | TRBD1 | TRBJ2-1 | .
CASSLSADFEAFF | TGTGCCAGCAGCTTATCGGCGGACTTTGAAGCTTTCTTT | TRBV7-9 | 13 | . | TRBJ1-1 | .
CAISDEREVSGTQYF | TGTGCCATCAGTGACGAGCGGGAGGTATCGGGTACGCAGTATTTT | TRBV10-3 | 15 | TRBD2 | TRBJ2-3 | once